The 13 T cell receptor beta chains given below trace back to one sample, sequenced in a study of cytomegalovirus exposure and HLA in healthy donors. The PCR used 60 Vbeta and 13 Jbeta primers. Using immunoSEQ multiplex PCR, the repertoire was profiled, and TCRdb retains in-frame clones only, with some absent. Of some 190,000 clones listed, more than 75% are singletons. Sequencing input: PBMCs. These TCRs come from a woman between 25 and 40 years old in good health and CMV-seropositive.

This clone was seen just once. The V and J genes are TRBV4-1 and TRBJ2-1; D gene uncertain. Germline V gene data show CDR1 as MGHRA and CDR2 as YSYEKL. V shed 3 bases and J shed 7 bases, with 13 bases lying between them. This CDR3 spans 14 amino acids. The CDR3 nucleotides are TGCGCCAGCAGCCAGATGGGCCTCTCGAATGAGCAGTTCTTC. Translating it yields CASSQMGLSNEQFF.

This chain joins TRBV18 and TRBJ1-2; a possible D gene is TRBD1 (5 bases). Germline CDR1 and CDR2: KGHSH and LQKENI. CDR3 size: 15 residues. V lost 2 bases and J 4 bases, leaving 14 bases between the germline ends. In DNA, the CDR3 is TGTGCCAGCTCACCAACGGGGGAAACGGGCTATGGCTACACCTTC. Amino acid sequence: CASSPTGETGYGYTF.

The chain combines TRBV14 with TRBJ2-3; 10 bases fit TRBD2. CDR1 and CDR2 (germline): SGHDN, FVKESK. The CDR3 totals 16 residues. V lost 3 bases to trimming and J lost 1 base; unmatched junction nucleotides: 4. The CDR3 loop is CASSHLGTSGTDTQYF. The CDR3 DNA sequence: TGTGCCAGCAGCCACTTAGGGACTAGCGGCACAGATACGCAGTATTTT.

The chain employs TRBV5-1 and TRBJ2-5; 8 bases line up with TRBD2. Trimming removed 3 bases from V and 5 bases from J; junction bases left unmatched: 6. The CDR3 loop spans 14 amino acids. Germline-derived CDR1 and CDR2 are SGHRS and YFSETQ. In nucleotides, the CDR3 is TGCGCCAGCAGCTCGCGACTAGCGACGGAGACCCAGTACTTC. Residues: CASSSRLATETQYF. The full variable domain, completed using reference TRBV5-1 and TRBJ2-5, is KAGVTQTPRYLIKTRGQQVTLSCSPISGHRSVSWYQQTPGQGLQFLFEYFSETQRNKGNFPGRFSGRQFSNSRSEMNVSTLELGDSALYLCASSSRLATETQYFGPGTRLLVL.

V gene TRBV30 combines with J gene TRBJ1-2; D gene uncertain. Trimming stripped 6 bases from V and 0 bases from J, with 11 bases between. CDR3 size: 13 residues. Per the germline V gene, CDR1 is GTSNPN and CDR2 is SVGIG (reference sequence). The DNA of the CDR3 is TGTGCCTGTCGCCGTAGCACTAACTATGGCTACACCTTC. Its translation: CACRRSTNYGYTF.

The chain uses TRBV9 and TRBJ2-3; possibly TRBD2 for D (7 bases). The CDR3 consists of 17 residues. Trimming took 2 bases from V and 5 from J, leaving 21 bases between them. Germline lookup yields CDR1 SGDLS and CDR2 YYNGEE. For the CDR3, the DNA is TGTGCCAGCAGCGTTGGGGGGGGGCGCGGGAAAGGAGATACGCAGTATTTT. Translating it yields CASSVGGGRGKGDTQYF.

The V gene is TRBV10-3, the J gene TRBJ2-3; 9 bases are shared with TRBD2. This CDR3 region has 15 residues. Looked up from germline, CDR1 is ENHRY and CDR2 is SYGVKD. V shed 5 bases and J 3 bases; nucleotides not matched to a gene: 6. The CDR3 nucleotides are TGTGCCATCAGTCGCAGCGGGGGGCCTACAGATACGCAGTATTTT. It specifies CAISRSGGPTDTQYF.

The V gene is TRBV10-3, the J gene TRBJ2-2; 8 positions agree with TRBD2. The V segment lost 0 bases and the J segment 0 bases; nucleotides outside the gene matches: 6. There are 18 residues in the CDR3. CDR1 ENHRY and CDR2 SYGVKD come from the germline V gene. As DNA, the CDR3 is TGTGCCATCAGTGAGTCGAGATTCGGGGGGGCGAACACCGGGGAGCTGTTTTTT. Translating gives CAISESRFGGANTGELFF.

About this clone: Other DNA sequences within the sample encode an identical CDR3. The CDR3 protein is CASSLGRNTEAFF. The CDR3 DNA is TGTGCCAGCAGTTTAGGCCGGAACACTGAAGCTTTCTTT. V and J are TRBV28 and TRBJ1-1; D is unclear. In germline, CDR1 is MDHEN, CDR2 SYDVKM. This CDR3 spans 13 amino acids. Trimming shortened V by 2 bases and J by 1 base, and 5 bases separated the two germline ends. The complete variable domain, with remaining parts taken from reference TRBV28 and TRBJ1-1, reads DVKVTQSSRYLVKRTGEKVFLECVQDMDHENMFWYRQDPGLGLRLIYFSYDVKMKEKGDIPEGYSVSREKKERFSLILESASTNQTSMYLCASSLGRNTEAFFGQGTRLTVV.

The rearrangement joins TRBV5-1 to TRBJ2-2; 7 bases align to TRBD1. CDR1 SGHRS and CDR2 YFSETQ come from the germline V gene. The CDR3 is 17 residues long. The ends lost 4 bases at V and 4 bases at J; junction bases unmatched: 13. The CDR3 coding sequence is TGCGCCAGCAGCCCACAGGGGCCCACAAGGCTCACCGGGGAGCTGTTTTTT. This encodes CASSPQGPTRLTGELFF.

For this clone: The missing conserved phenylalanine or tryptophan at the end of this CDR3 makes a read error likely. This sequence joins TRBV19 and TRBJ2-7; D may be TRBD2 (6 bases). There are 15 residues in the CDR3. The V end was cut by 5 bases, the J end by 3 bases, with 17 bases between. Germline CDR1 is LNHDA and CDR2 is SQIVND (reference sequence). Here the CDR3 DNA reads TGTGCCAGTAGTGCTGGGCTAGCGCTAAACTACGAGCAGTACCTC. Protein product: CASSAGLALNYEQYL.

Remarks on this clone: The sample carries other DNA sequences with the same CDR3. This sequence joins TRBV29-1 and TRBJ2-2; no reliable D call. Per germline, CDR1 SQVTM and CDR2 ANQGSEA. V was trimmed by 5 bases and J by 3 bases, leaving 4 bases between them. The CDR3 extends over 11 amino acids. CDR3 amino acids: CSVRDTGELFF. Here the CDR3 DNA reads TGCAGCGTTCGGGACACCGGGGAGCTGTTTTTT.

Written as DNA, the CDR3 is TGTGCCAGTAGTATCTACCAGGGAATGTATGGCTACACCTTC. Its protein product is CASSIYQGMYGYTF. The chain joins TRBV19 to TRBJ1-2, with TRBD1 as a possible D gene (5 bases). Trimming took 3 bases from V and 5 from J, leaving 13 bases between them. The germline gives CDR1 LNHDA, CDR2 SQIVND (reference sequence). There are 14 residues in the CDR3.